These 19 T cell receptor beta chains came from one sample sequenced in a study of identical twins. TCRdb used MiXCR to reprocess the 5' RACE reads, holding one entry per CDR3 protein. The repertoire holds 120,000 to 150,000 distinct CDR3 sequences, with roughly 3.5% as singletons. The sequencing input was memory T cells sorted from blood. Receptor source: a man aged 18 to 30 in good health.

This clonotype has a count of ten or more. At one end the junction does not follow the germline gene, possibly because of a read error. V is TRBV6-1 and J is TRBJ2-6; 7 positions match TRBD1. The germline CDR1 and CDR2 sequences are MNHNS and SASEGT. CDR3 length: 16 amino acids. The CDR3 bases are TGTGCCAGCAGGGAAGCCGGGACAGCTGGGGCCAACGTCCTGACTTTC. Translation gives CASREAGTAGANVLTF.

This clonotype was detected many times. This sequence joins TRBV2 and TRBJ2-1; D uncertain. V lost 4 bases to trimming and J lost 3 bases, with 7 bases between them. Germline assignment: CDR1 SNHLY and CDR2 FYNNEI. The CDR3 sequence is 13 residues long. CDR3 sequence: CASSGPLYNEQFF. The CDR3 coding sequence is TGTGCCAGCAGTGGGCCCCTCTACAATGAGCAGTTCTTC.

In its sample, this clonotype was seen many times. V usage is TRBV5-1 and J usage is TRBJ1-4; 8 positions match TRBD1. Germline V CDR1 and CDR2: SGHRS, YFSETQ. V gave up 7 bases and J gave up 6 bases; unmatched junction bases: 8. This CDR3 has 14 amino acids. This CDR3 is CASSTGGADEKLFF. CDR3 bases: TGCGCCAGCTCCACAGGGGGTGCGGATGAAAAACTGTTTTTT.

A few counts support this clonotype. The chain's CDR3 is CASSLDASSNQPQHF. CDR3 DNA sequence: TGTGCCAGCAGCTTAGATGCCAGCAGCAATCAGCCCCAGCATTTT. V gene TRBV11-2 combines with J gene TRBJ1-5, with unresolved D. V lost 0 bases to trimming and J lost 1 base, with 7 bases between them. From germline, CDR1 is SGHAT and CDR2 FQNNGV. The CDR3 is made up of 15 amino acids.

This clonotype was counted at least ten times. The CDR3 coding sequence is TGCAGTGCTAGAGATCCCAGGGGGTTGGGAGAGACCCAGTACTTC. This gives the protein CSARDPRGLGETQYF. The chain is built from TRBV20-1 and TRBJ2-5; 7 bases are a match to TRBD1. Per the germline V gene, CDR1 is DFQATT and CDR2 is SNEGSKA (reference sequence). V lost 0 bases and J lost 4; bases outside the gene matches: 8. The CDR3 totals 15 residues.

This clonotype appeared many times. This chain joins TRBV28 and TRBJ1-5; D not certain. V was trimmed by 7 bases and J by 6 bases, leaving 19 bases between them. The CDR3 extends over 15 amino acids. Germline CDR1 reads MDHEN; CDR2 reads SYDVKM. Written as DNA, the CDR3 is TGTGCCAGCATACCATCGAGATCGGGTGGTCAGCCCCAGCATTTT. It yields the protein CASIPSRSGGQPQHF.

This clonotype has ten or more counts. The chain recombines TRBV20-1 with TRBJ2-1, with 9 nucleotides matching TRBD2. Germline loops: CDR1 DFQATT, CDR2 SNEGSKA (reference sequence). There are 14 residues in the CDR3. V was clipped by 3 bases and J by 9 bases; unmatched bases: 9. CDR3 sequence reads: CSARMVAGDGEQFF. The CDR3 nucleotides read TGCAGTGCTAGGATGGTAGCGGGAGATGGTGAGCAGTTCTTC.

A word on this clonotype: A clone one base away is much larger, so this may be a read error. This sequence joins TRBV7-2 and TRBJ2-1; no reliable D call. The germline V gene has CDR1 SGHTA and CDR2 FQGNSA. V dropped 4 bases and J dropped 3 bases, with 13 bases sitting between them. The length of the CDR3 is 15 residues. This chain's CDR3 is CASSSGCTFYNEQFF. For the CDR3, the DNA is TGTGCCAGCAGCTCAGGATGTACTTTCTACAATGAGCAGTTCTTC.

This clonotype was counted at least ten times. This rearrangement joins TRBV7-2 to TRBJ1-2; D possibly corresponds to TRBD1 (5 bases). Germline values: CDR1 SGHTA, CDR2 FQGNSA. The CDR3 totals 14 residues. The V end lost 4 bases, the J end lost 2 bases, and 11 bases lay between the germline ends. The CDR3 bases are TGTGCCAGCAGCTACTGGCAGGGCAACTATGGCTACACCTTC. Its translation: CASSYWQGNYGYTF.

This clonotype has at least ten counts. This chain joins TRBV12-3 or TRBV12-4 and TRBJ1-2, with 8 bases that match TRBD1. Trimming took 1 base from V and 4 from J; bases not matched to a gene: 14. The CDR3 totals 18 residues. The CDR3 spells CASSLGLLTGAGGYGYTF. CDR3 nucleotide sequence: TGTGCCAGCAGTTTAGGGCTCCTGACAGGGGCCGGTGGCTATGGCTACACCTTC.

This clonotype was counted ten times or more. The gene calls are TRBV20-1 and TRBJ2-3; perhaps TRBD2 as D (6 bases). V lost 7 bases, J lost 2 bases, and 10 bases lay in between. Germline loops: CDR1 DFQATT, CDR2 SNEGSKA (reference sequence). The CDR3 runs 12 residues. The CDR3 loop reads CSGTSITDTQYF. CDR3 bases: TGCAGTGGTACTAGCATCACAGATACGCAGTATTTT.

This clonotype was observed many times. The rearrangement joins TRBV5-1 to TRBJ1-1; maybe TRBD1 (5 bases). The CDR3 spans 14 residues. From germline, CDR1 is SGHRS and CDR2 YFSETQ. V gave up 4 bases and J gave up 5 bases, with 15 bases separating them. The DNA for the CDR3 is TGCGCCAGCAGCCCGGGACTTCCCGGGACTGAAGCTTTCTTT. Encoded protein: CASSPGLPGTEAFF.

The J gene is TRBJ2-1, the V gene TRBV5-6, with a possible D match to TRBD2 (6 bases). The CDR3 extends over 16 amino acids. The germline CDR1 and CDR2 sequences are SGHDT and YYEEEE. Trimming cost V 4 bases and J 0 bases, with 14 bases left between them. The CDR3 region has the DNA TGTGCCAGCAGCGGGGAGGCAGGGAGCTCCTACAATGAGCAGTTCTTC. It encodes CASSGEAGSSYNEQFF.

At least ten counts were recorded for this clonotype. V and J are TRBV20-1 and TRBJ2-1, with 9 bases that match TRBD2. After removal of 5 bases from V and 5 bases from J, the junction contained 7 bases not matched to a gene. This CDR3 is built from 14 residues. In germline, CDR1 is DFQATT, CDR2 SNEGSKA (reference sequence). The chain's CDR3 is CSAAIAGENNEQFF. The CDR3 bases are TGCAGTGCTGCCATAGCGGGAGAGAACAATGAGCAGTTCTTC.

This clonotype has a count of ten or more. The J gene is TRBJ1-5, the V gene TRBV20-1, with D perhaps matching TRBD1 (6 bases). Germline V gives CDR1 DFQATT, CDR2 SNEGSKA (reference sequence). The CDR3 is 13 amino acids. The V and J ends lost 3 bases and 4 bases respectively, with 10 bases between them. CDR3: CSASSGVNQPQHF. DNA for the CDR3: TGCAGTGCTAGTTCAGGGGTTAATCAGCCCCAGCATTTT.

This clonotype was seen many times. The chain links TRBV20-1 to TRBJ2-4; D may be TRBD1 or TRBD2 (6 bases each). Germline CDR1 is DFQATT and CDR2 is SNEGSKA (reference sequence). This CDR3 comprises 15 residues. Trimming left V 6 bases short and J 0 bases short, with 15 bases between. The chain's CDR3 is CSAIGGGLAKNIQYF. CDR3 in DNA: TGCAGTGCGATAGGAGGGGGACTAGCCAAAAACATTCAGTACTTC.

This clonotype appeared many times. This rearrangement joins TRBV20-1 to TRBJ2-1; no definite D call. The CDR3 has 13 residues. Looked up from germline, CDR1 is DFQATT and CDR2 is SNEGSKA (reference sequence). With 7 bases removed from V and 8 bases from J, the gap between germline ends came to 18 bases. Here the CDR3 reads CSVPAALRDEQFF. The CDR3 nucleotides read TGCAGTGTCCCGGCCGCTCTACGGGATGAGCAGTTCTTC.

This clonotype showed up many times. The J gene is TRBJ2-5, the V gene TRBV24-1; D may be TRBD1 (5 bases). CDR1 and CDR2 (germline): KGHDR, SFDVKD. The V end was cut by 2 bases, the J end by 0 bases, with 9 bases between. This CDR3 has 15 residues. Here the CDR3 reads CATSDSTGYQETQYF. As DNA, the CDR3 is TGTGCCACCAGTGATTCCACAGGTTACCAAGAGACCCAGTACTTC.

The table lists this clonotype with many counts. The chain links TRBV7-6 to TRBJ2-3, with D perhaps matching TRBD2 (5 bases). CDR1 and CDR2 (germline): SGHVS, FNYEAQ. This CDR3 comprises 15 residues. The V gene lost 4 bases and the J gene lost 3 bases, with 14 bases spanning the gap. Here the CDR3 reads CASSSRADRTDTQYF. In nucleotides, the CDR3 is TGTGCCAGCAGCTCGAGGGCTGATCGGACAGATACGCAGTATTTT.